The 10 T cell receptor beta chains reported below all come from one sample, sequenced in a study of cytomegalovirus exposure and HLA in healthy donors. The study ran its PCR with 60 Vbeta and 13 Jbeta primers. The protocol was immunoSEQ multiplex PCR, while the TCRdb copy is restricted to in-frame clones and leaves out a portion. The data contain about 130,000 clones, less than 85% of them singletons. Sequenced material: PBMCs. The source is a young man in good health and CMV-seropositive.

The rearrangement joins TRBV9 to TRBJ2-7, with 11 bases identical to TRBD2. Trimming removed 0 bases from V and 3 bases from J; junction bases left unmatched: 8. Germline V gives CDR1 SGDLS, CDR2 YYNGEE. The CDR3 consists of 17 residues. CDR3 nucleotides: TGTGCCAGCAGCGTAGATCCACTAGCGGGAGCGCGCTACGAGCAGTACTTC. Translated: CASSVDPLAGARYEQYF.

The V gene is TRBV5-1, the J gene TRBJ2-1; D is unresolved. CDR3 length: 14 residues. Germline V gene sequence: CDR1 SGHRS, CDR2 YFSETQ. V was clipped by 2 bases and J by 6 bases, with 12 bases between them. DNA of the CDR3: TGCGCCAGCAGCTTTAATCCCCCCCCCAATGAGCAGTTCTTC. Translated: CASSFNPPPNEQFF. The full variable domain, rest sourced from reference TRBV5-1 and TRBJ2-1, is KAGVTQTPRYLIKTRGQQVTLSCSPISGHRSVSWYQQTPGQGLQFLFEYFSETQRNKGNFPGRFSGRQFSNSRSEMNVSTLELGDSALYLCASSFNPPPNEQFFGPGTRLTVL.

CDR3 loop: CASSPLSGQGASNSPLHF. The CDR3, as DNA: TGCGCCAGCAGCCCCTTAAGTGGACAGGGGGCCTCTAATTCACCCCTCCACTTT. The gene calls are TRBV4-1 and TRBJ1-6, with 11 nucleotides matching TRBD1. There are 18 residues in the CDR3. V was pared by 4 bases and J by 6 bases, with 11 bases of the junction left unmatched. The germline V gene encodes CDR1 MGHRA and CDR2 YSYEKL.

The genes are TRBV11-3 and TRBJ2-2, with 12 bases identical to TRBD2. Germline V gene sequence: CDR1 SGHNT, CDR2 YENEEA. This CDR3 has 15 amino acids. V lost 5 bases to trimming and J lost 7 bases; unmatched junction nucleotides: 5. The CDR3 DNA follows: TGTGCCAGCAGCCCGACTAGCGGGAGTGTCGGGGAGCTGTTTTTT. It specifies CASSPTSGSVGELFF.

The CDR3 region is CASSVGTGLAKNIQYF. As DNA, the CDR3 is TGTGCCAGTAGTGTTGGGACAGGACTAGCCAAAAACATTCAGTACTTC. J is TRBJ2-4 and V is TRBV19; 8 bases align to TRBD1. Per germline, CDR1 LNHDA and CDR2 SQIVND (reference sequence). CDR3 length: 16 residues. V lost 5 bases to trimming and J lost 0 bases; unmatched junction nucleotides: 6.

This chain links TRBV10-3 with TRBJ2-1; 9 bases align to TRBD2. The V segment lost 0 bases and the J segment 10 bases; nucleotides outside the gene matches: 7. The CDR3 contains 15 residues. The germline CDR1 and CDR2 sequences are ENHRY and SYGVKD. The CDR3, as DNA: TGTGCCATCAGTGAGTCAGAGGGACTAGCATCCGAGCAGTTCTTC. Its translation: CAISESEGLASEQFF.

The chain links TRBV6-6 to TRBJ2-2; 8 bases fit TRBD1. This CDR3 is 15 amino acids long. Losses at the gene ends were 2 bases for V and 4 bases for J; bases not matched to a gene: 3. Per the germline V gene, CDR1 is MNHNY and CDR2 is SVGAGI (reference sequence). CDR3 DNA sequence: TGTGCCAGCAGTTACCTCGGACAGGGCACCGGGGAGCTGTTTTTT. Translated: CASSYLGQGTGELFF.

The rearrangement joins TRBV28 to TRBJ1-2; tentative D call: TRBD1 (6 bases). The germline V gene encodes CDR1 MDHEN and CDR2 SYDVKM. V shed 5 bases and J shed 4 bases, with 17 bases lying between them. This CDR3 region has 15 residues. CDR3 bases: TGTGCCAGCAGTCCCTCCGGGACATCTTCCTATGGCTACACCTTC. It encodes CASSPSGTSSYGYTF.

There are a few counts of this clone. The chain combines TRBV2 with TRBJ1-1, with unresolved D. V gave up 7 bases and J gave up 4 bases, with 13 bases separating them. The CDR3 has 13 amino acids. The germline CDR1 and CDR2 sequences are SNHLY and FYNNEI. This CDR3 is CASKRSVSTEAFF. The CDR3 DNA reads as TGTGCCAGCAAGCGGTCGGTGAGCACTGAAGCTTTCTTT.

The table lists this clone with a few counts. The chain has TRBV5-4 and TRBJ2-7; D perhaps matches TRBD2 (6 bases). From germline, CDR1 is SGHNT and CDR2 YYREEE (reference sequence). Trimming took 1 base from V and 5 from J, leaving 7 bases between them. The CDR3 has 12 residues. The CDR3 loop reads CASSLWTNEQYF. CDR3 sequence (DNA): TGTGCCAGCAGCTTGTGGACTAACGAGCAGTACTTC.